The next 8 T cell receptor beta chains were all read from a single sample in a study of technical replicates of blood from four donors. Using immunoSEQ multiplex PCR, the repertoire was profiled, and TCRdb retains in-frame clones only, with some absent. The sample lists 65,000 to 95,000 clones; approximately 83% were seen once. Specimen: PBMCs. These receptors came from a human donor in good health. Some clones in this sample may be carry-over from other donors' samples.

V is TRBV5-6 and J is TRBJ1-2; D call uncertain. With 6 bases removed from V and 5 bases from J, the gap between germline ends came to 11 bases. This CDR3 has 12 amino acids. Germline V CDR1 and CDR2: SGHDT, YYEEEE. The chain's CDR3 is CASIRTGYGYTF. For the CDR3, the DNA is TGTGCCAGCATCAGGACGGGGTATGGCTACACCTTC.

This chain uses TRBV30 with TRBJ2-1; no definite D call. Trimming removed 5 bases from V and 6 bases from J, with 17 bases in between. This CDR3 comprises 14 residues. The germline V gene encodes CDR1 GTSNPN and CDR2 SVGIG (reference sequence). The CDR3 sequence is CAWGSFRAPNEQFF. DNA of the CDR3: TGTGCCTGGGGTAGTTTCCGTGCCCCCAATGAGCAGTTCTTC.

The rearrangement links TRBV5-1 to TRBJ1-4, with TRBD1 matching 8 bases. V shed 3 bases, J shed 2 bases, and the junction held 9 bases outside the gene matches. Germline lookup yields CDR1 SGHRS and CDR2 YFSETQ. The CDR3 runs to 17 residues. The CDR3 sequence: CASSSQGATWTNEKLFF. CDR3 nucleotide sequence: TGCGCCAGCAGCTCCCAGGGGGCGACGTGGACTAATGAAAAACTGTTTTTT. The entire variable domain, with the rest obtained from reference TRBV5-1 and TRBJ1-4, is as follows: KAGVTQTPRYLIKTRGQQVTLSCSPISGHRSVSWYQQTPGQGLQFLFEYFSETQRNKGNFPGRFSGRQFSNSRSEMNVSTLELGDSALYLCASSSQGATWTNEKLFFGSGTQLSVL.

The chain links TRBV9 to TRBJ1-1; 7 bases map to TRBD1. This CDR3 spans 14 amino acids. Unmatched junction bases numbered 14, after V lost 4 bases and J lost 11 bases. The germline gives CDR1 SGDLS, CDR2 YYNGEE. The CDR3 is CASSLSGTAGLAFF. The CDR3 nucleotides are TGTGCCAGCAGCCTCTCGGGGACAGCCGGTCTCGCTTTCTTT.

This clone has a single count. The rearrangement uses TRBV2 and TRBJ2-1, with D possibly being TRBD2 (6 bases). This CDR3 is built from 14 residues. With 8 bases removed from V and 6 bases from J, the gap between germline ends came to 17 bases. In germline, CDR1 is SNHLY, CDR2 FYNNEI. The CDR3 loop reads CASSVTSVGNEQFF. The CDR3 coding sequence is TGTGCCAGCTCCGTGACTAGTGTGGGCAATGAGCAGTTCTTC.

The chain uses TRBV9 and TRBJ1-3, with D possibly being TRBD1 (5 bases). The CDR3 covers 13 residues. V lost 6 bases to trimming and J lost 1 base, with 8 bases between them. CDR1 and CDR2 from the germline V gene are SGDLS and YYNGEE. The CDR3 spells CASTGTSGNTIYF. The CDR3 region has the DNA TGTGCCAGCACCGGGACTTCTGGAAACACCATATATTTT. The whole variable domain, remainder taken from reference TRBV9 and TRBJ1-3, is DSGVTQTPKHLITATGQRVTLRCSPRSGDLSVYWYQQSLDQGLQFLIQYYNGEERAKGNILERFSAQQFPDLHSELNLSSLELGDSALYFCASTGTSGNTIYFGEGSWLTVV.

The CDR3 reads CASSAGTGRDEQYF. The CDR3 region has the DNA TGTGCCAGCAGTGCCGGGACAGGGAGGGACGAGCAGTACTTC. The V call is TRBV9, the J call TRBJ2-7, with 9 bases identical to TRBD1. Germline lookup yields CDR1 SGDLS and CDR2 YYNGEE. V shed 5 bases and J 5 bases; nucleotides not matched to a gene: 8. This CDR3 region has 14 residues.

The sample holds a few counts of this clone. The V and J genes are TRBV10-3 and TRBJ2-7; D remains ambiguous. The CDR3 has 11 residues. From germline, CDR1 is ENHRY and CDR2 SYGVKD. Trimming cost V 8 bases and J 1 base, with 6 bases left between them. The CDR3 reads CAILASYEQYF. For the CDR3, the DNA is TGTGCCATCCTCGCGTCCTACGAGCAGTACTTC.